This TCR beta chain was identified during a study of human T cells and chemical hapten exposure. Notes on the study in general: Large CDR3 similarity clusters arose significantly more often from expanded TCRs than from controls.

Within the library, unique molecular identifiers were attached to each individual cDNA molecule. A single record per CDR3 protein comes from TCRdb applying MiXCR to the RACE reads. Here the sample spans under 130,000 distinct CDR3 sequences, less than 35% being singletons. Stated time point: patch test 3, about 24 weeks after DPC sensitization. Treatment here: therapeutic diphenylcyclopropenone sensitization with weekly scalp DPC. Phlebotomy was performed prior to application of every patch test. CDR1 is MNHEY and CDR2 is SVGEGT in the germline V gene. CDR3 length: 15 amino acids. V shed 7 bases and J 5 bases; nucleotides not matched to a gene: 14. This clonotype was picked up a small number of times. The antigen is unknown.

This sequence originates from a man aged 35 to 55 with alopecia areata. Some clones in this sample may be carry-over from other donors' samples. The rearrangement joins TRBV6-2 or TRBV6-3 to TRBJ2-7; TRBD2 matches at 7 bases. The sequenced sample was whole blood, obtained in connection with sensitization to the hapten diphenylcyclopropenone (DPC). The CDR3 DNA reads TGTGCCAGCACCCCTTGGGGGAGCGGGACCAACGAGCAGTACTTC. It yields the protein CASTPWGSGTNEQYF.